The text below deals with one T cell receptor (beta chain). Antigen: not known. This specimen comes from a study of post-analysis software for immune sequencing data. Study results and limitations: With TRBV5-6, TRBV5-1 and TRBV20-1 included, about five TRBV segments were more frequent in patients than in controls.

Prepared TCR beta cDNA libraries contained unique molecular identifiers. TCRdb re-derived calls from the PCR reads in MiXCR, one entry per CDR3 protein. The sample consists of fewer than 850,000 distinct CDR3 sequences, 30% of them appearing once. This CDR3 comprises 20 residues. This clonotype was sampled from a girl aged 5-17 years with multiple sclerosis. The sample comprised blood. The chain combines TRBV21-1 with TRBJ1-5; the DNA was not compared with TRBD1, the D call given in the table. TRBV21-1 is deemed a pseudogene. CDR3 sequence (DNA): TGTGCCAGCAGCAAAAGGGGGGATTTTATGGGCGCGCCGAGCAATCAGCCCCAGCATTTT. As protein: CASSKRGDFMGAPSNQPQHF.